The 15 T cell receptor beta chains below all came from one sample that was sequenced in a study of blood T cells in healthy people across ages. Together with a sample-barcoded 5' primer, a J-beta primer mix was included in a second PCR lasting roughly 6 to 12 cycles. In TCRdb, the 5' RACE reads were re-called with MiXCR into one record per CDR3 protein. Here the sample spans some 1.5 million distinct CDR3 sequences, roughly two fifths being singletons. Sequenced: blood. The receptors here all came from a woman in her late teens or twenties in good health.

The rearrangement joins TRBV2 to TRBJ1-1; D call uncertain. This CDR3 region has 14 residues. The V gene lost 5 bases and the J gene lost 0 bases, with 10 bases spanning the gap. Germline CDR1 SNHLY, CDR2 FYNNEI. For the CDR3, the DNA is TGTGCCAGCAGTAGGGAGAGGGTGAACACTGAAGCTTTCTTT. Amino acids: CASSRERVNTEAFF.

The chain links TRBV6-5 to TRBJ2-1; D is possibly TRBD2 (6 bases). The V gene's germline CDR1 is MNHEY and CDR2 SVGAGI. Trimming took off 7 bases at V and 7 bases at J, with 17 bases between the two ends. This CDR3 has 14 residues. The CDR3 DNA is TGTGCCAGCACCTGGGACCTAGCGCGAAATGAGCAGTTCTTC. Translating gives CASTWDLARNEQFF.

J is TRBJ2-1 and V is TRBV5-1; 9 bases fit TRBD2. The CDR3 covers 18 residues. The germline CDR1 and CDR2 sequences are SGHRS and YFSETQ. V was clipped by 3 bases and J by 0 bases; unmatched bases: 10. The CDR3 is CASSSLTSGLSSYNEQFF. The CDR3 nucleotides are TGCGCCAGCAGCTCGCTGACTAGCGGCCTCAGCTCCTACAATGAGCAGTTCTTC.

This clonotype was counted a few times. This chain connects TRBV6-2 or TRBV6-3 to TRBJ2-7; D ambiguous. In germline, CDR1 is MNHEY, CDR2 SVGEGT. Trimming took off 10 bases at V and 0 bases at J, with 19 bases between the two ends. This CDR3 has 15 amino acids. CDR3 bases: TGTGCCACCTCCCCCCGCTGGACGGACTCCTACGAGCAGTACTTC. Its protein product is CATSPRWTDSYEQYF.

V gene TRBV5-1 combines with J gene TRBJ2-7, with a possible D match to TRBD2 (6 bases). CDR1 SGHRS and CDR2 YFSETQ come from the germline V gene. The CDR3 spans 15 residues. V was clipped by 2 bases and J by 7 bases, with 19 bases between them. CDR3: CASSFSSVILNEQYF. CDR3 nucleotides: TGCGCCAGCAGCTTTTCTAGCGTTATATTGAATGAGCAGTACTTC.

This clonotype was observed a single time. The chain is built from TRBV9 and TRBJ1-1, with 12 bases identical to TRBD1. In germline, CDR1 is SGDLS, CDR2 YYNGEE. CDR3 length equals 16 residues. V trimming: 6 bases; J trimming: 7 bases; junction bases outside the gene matches: 13. CDR3 region: CASTPKTGTGGSEAFF. In nucleotides, the CDR3 is TGTGCCAGCACCCCTAAAACCGGGACAGGGGGCAGTGAAGCTTTCTTT.

This clonotype turned up a few times. The chain is built from TRBV29-1 and TRBJ1-2, with D possibly matching TRBD1 (6 bases). The V end was cut by 3 bases, the J end by 7 bases, with 24 bases between. Per the germline V gene, CDR1 is SQVTM and CDR2 is ANQGSEA. This CDR3 has 16 residues. The CDR3 coding sequence is TGCAGCGTTGAGGTAGCCAACGAACAGGGAAGGTGTGGCTACACCTTC. Amino acids: CSVEVANEQGRCGYTF. Combining the CDR3 with reference TRBV29-1 and TRBJ1-2 gives the whole variable domain SAVISQKPSRDICQRGTSLTIQCQVDSQVTMMFWYRQQPGQSLTLIATANQGSEATYESGFVIDKFPISRPNLTFSTLTVSNMSPEDSSIYLCSVEVANEQGRCGYTFGSGTRLTVV.

In its sample, this clonotype was seen a few times. The rearrangement links TRBV18 to TRBJ1-2; no clear D gene. Trimming took 5 bases from V and 8 from J, leaving 18 bases between them. CDR3 length: 14 amino acids. Germline lookup yields CDR1 KGHSH and CDR2 LQKENI. The CDR3 protein is CASSSDVTTGGYTF. The DNA for the CDR3 is TGTGCCAGCTCATCGGACGTGACTACCGGGGGCTACACCTTC. The full variable domain, rest sourced from reference TRBV18 and TRBJ1-2, is NAGVMQNPRHLVRRRGQEARLRCSPMKGHSHVYWYRQLPEEGLKFMVYLQKENIIDESGMPKERFSAEFPKEGPSILRIQQVVRGDSAAYFCASSSDVTTGGYTFGSGTRLTVV.

The chain joins TRBV7-2 to TRBJ2-4; D remains ambiguous. This CDR3 spans 14 amino acids. V was trimmed by 6 bases and J by 6 bases, leaving 15 bases between them. The germline gives CDR1 SGHTA, CDR2 FQGNSA. The DNA of the CDR3 is TGTGCCAGCAGTTCGACCGACTCCGTAAACATTCAGTACTTC. Translated: CASSSTDSVNIQYF.

The J gene is TRBJ2-5, the V gene TRBV7-6, with D maybe TRBD2 (6 bases). Germline loops: CDR1 SGHVS, CDR2 FNYEAQ. The V gene lost 4 bases and the J gene lost 1 base, with 10 bases spanning the gap. The CDR3 totals 14 residues. For the CDR3, the DNA is TGTGCCAGCAGCTCGGGACTCCTCCAAGAGACCCAGTACTTC. Protein product: CASSSGLLQETQYF.

The sample holds a few counts of this clonotype. The genes are TRBV7-2 and TRBJ2-1, with 7 positions matching TRBD1. CDR3 length equals 13 residues. V gave up 7 bases and J gave up 7 bases; unmatched junction bases: 7. Germline V lookup: CDR1 SGHTA, CDR2 FQGNSA. This chain's CDR3 is CASTTGVYNEQFF. The DNA of the CDR3 is TGTGCCAGCACTACAGGGGTTTATAATGAGCAGTTCTTC.

This clonotype turned up a few times. The chain is built from TRBV5-1 and TRBJ2-5, with 7 bases that match TRBD2. This CDR3 contains 16 residues. Trimming at V came to 4 bases and at J to 3 bases, leaving 12 bases not matched to a gene. Germline V gives CDR1 SGHRS, CDR2 YFSETQ. CDR3 amino acids: CASSQPELGLEETQYF. The CDR3 nucleotides are TGCGCCAGCAGCCAGCCCGAACTTGGACTAGAAGAGACCCAGTACTTC.

The genes are TRBV12-3 or TRBV12-4 and TRBJ2-5; TRBD2 matches at 8 bases. Trimming removed 6 bases from V and 5 bases from J; junction bases left unmatched: 11. The CDR3 contains 15 residues. CDR3 amino acids: CASSGGVSTGETQYF. The CDR3, as DNA: TGTGCCAGCAGCGGGGGGGTCTCAACTGGGGAGACCCAGTACTTC.

This clonotype was counted once. The chain is built from TRBV4-1 and TRBJ1-1; D unresolved. V lost 4 bases, J lost 3 bases, and 12 bases lay in between. Germline V gene lookup returns CDR1 MGHRA and CDR2 YSYEKL. The CDR3 consists of 14 residues. CDR3 nucleotide sequence: TGCGCCAGCAGCCCCCGCCGCGGCGACACTGAAGCTTTCTTT. This encodes CASSPRRGDTEAFF.

V is TRBV6-1 and J is TRBJ1-6; 7 nucleotides match TRBD1. This CDR3 is built from 14 residues. Unmatched junction bases numbered 6, after V lost 6 bases and J lost 7 bases. Germline CDR1 and CDR2: MNHNS and SASEGT. CDR3 nucleotides: TGTGCCAGCAGCGTTACAGGGGTGAATTCACCCCTCCACTTT. It is translated as CASSVTGVNSPLHF.